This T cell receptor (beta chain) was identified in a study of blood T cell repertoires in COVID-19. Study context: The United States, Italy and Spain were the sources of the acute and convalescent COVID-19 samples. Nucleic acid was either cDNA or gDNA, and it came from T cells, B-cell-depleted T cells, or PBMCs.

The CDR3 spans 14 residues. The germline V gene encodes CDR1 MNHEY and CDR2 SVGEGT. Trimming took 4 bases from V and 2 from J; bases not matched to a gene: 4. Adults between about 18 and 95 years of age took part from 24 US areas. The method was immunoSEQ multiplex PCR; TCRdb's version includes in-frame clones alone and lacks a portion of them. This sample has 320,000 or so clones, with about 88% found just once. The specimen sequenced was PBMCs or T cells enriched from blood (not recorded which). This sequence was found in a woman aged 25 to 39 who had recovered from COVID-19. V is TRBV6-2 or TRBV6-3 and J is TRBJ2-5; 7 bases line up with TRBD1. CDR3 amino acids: CASSWVRGQETQYF. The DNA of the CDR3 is TGTGCCAGCAGTTGGGTCAGGGGGCAAGAGACCCAGTACTTC.